Reported below is one T cell receptor beta chain. TCRdb's table, derived via immunoSEQ multiplex PCR, lists solely in-frame clones and lacks some. This sample carries approximately 500,000 clones, roughly nine tenths of them seen once, and the ten largest clones take about 8%. Looked up from germline, CDR1 is SGHTA and CDR2 is FQGTGA. V lost 6 bases and J lost 11; bases outside the gene matches: 14. The CDR3 is 15 amino acids. The sample originates from a study of blood T cell repertoires in COVID-19. Sequenced sample: peripheral blood. The chain joins TRBV7-3 to TRBJ2-1, with 9 bases matching TRBD1. This clonotype originated in a woman aged 45-59 years with COVID-19, enrolled during active disease. The CDR3 sequence is CASSPGQGTFEKQFF. The CDR3 DNA sequence: TGTGCCAGCAGTCCAGGACAGGGGACCTTTGAGAAGCAGTTCTTC.